The rows below give T cell receptor beta chains drawn from one sample of a study of pediatric ulcerative colitis. Some clones are missing from TCRdb's copy, which holds only in-frame ones; the method was immunoSEQ multiplex PCR. The sample lists roughly 64,000 clones, 85% to 90% occurring once. Material: blood. Receptor source: a boy between 10 and 17 years old with severe ulcerative colitis. CDR3s include the opening cysteine and the closing phenylalanine or tryptophan. The D gene is left open where the match is weak. A clone size is listed for some rows: how often the clone was seen (once, few, many), or a class if it is expanded.

-	-	TRBV19	TRBJ1-5	TGTGCCAGTAGGCACCTCGGACAGCCCCAGCATTTT	CASRHLGQPQHF
-	-	TRBV11-1	TRBJ2-2	TGTGCCAGCAGCAACCCAGGGACCGGGGAGCTGTTTTTT	CASSNPGTGELFF
-	-	TRBV11-2	TRBJ1-1	TGTGCCAGCAGCTTACTTGGGGGGTCGAACACTGAAGCTTTCTTT	CASSLLGGSNTEAFF
-	TRBD1	TRBV12-5	TRBJ1-3	TGTGCTAGTGGTTTAAGGCAGGGGGCATCTGGAAACACCATATATTTT	CASGLRQGASGNTIYF
-	-	TRBV30	TRBJ2-1	TGTGCCTGGAGTATTATAGCGACTGAGCAGTTCTTC	CAWSIIATEQFF
once	-	TRBV10-1	TRBJ1-1	TGCGCCAGCAGTGAGCACCCGCGGAGACCTTACACTGAAGCTTTCTTT	CASSEHPRRPYTEAFF
-	TRBD1	TRBV30	TRBJ2-7	TGTGCCTGGAGTGTAAGACAGGGATTTTCCCCCTACGAGCAGTACTTC	CAWSVRQGFSPYEQYF
-	-	TRBV2	TRBJ2-5	TGTGCCAGCAGTGGTTTTCAGGGAGGAGAGACCCAGTACTTC	CASSGFQGGETQYF
-	-	TRBV19	TRBJ2-1	TGTGCCAGTATGGGACCGAACGCCGATGAGCAGTTCTTC	CASMGPNADEQFF
-	-	TRBV12-5	TRBJ2-3	TGTGCTAGTGGTTTGTTCCAGGGAGCGACCACAGATACGCAGTATTTT	CASGLFQGATTDTQYF
-	TRBD1	TRBV7-2	TRBJ2-7	TGTGCCAGCAGTCGGACAGGGGCCCTTATCGAGCAGTACTTC	CASSRTGALIEQYF
-	-	TRBV27	TRBJ2-3	TGTGCCAGCAGTTTAACAACGGAAAGCCTCACAGATACGCAGTATTTT	CASSLTTESLTDTQYF
few	-	TRBV7-2	TRBJ2-7	TGTGCCAGCAGCTTAAGTCTCAGCTCCTACGAGCAGTACTTC	CASSLSLSSYEQYF